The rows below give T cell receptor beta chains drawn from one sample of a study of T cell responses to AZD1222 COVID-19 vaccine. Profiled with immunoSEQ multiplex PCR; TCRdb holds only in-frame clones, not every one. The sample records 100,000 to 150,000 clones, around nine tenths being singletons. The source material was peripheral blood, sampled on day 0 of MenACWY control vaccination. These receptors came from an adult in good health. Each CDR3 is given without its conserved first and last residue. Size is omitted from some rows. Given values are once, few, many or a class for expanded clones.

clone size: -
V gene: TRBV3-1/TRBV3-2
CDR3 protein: ASSQERLGSYEQY

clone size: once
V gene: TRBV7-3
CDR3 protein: ASSLRTSGMGEQF

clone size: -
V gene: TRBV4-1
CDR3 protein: ASSQDLQGAHGYT

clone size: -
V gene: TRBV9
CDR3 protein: ASSVEDSGTTDTQY

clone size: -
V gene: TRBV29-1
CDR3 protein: SALLQGSGNTIY

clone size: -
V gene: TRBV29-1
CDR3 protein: SVSGDANTGELF

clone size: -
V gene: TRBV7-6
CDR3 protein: ASSLVGGGTDTQY

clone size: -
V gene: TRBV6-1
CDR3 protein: ASSYGQGADGYT

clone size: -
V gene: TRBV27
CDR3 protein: ASSPLSGTGNNSPLH

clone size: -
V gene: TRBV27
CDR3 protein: ASSLSSEGPPLH

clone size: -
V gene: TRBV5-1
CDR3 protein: ASSTSGREDTQY

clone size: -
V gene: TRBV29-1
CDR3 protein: SVEPQSDSTDTQY